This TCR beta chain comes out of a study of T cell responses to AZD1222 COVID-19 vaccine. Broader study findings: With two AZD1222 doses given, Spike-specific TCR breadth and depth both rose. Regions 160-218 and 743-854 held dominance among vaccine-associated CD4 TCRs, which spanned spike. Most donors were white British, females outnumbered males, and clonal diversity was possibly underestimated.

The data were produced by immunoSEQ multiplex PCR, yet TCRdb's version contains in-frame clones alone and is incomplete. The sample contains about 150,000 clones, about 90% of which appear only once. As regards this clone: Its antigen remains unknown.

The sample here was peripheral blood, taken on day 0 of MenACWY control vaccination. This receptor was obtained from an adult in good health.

The CDR3 spells CASGFGGLGGYTF. The CDR3 DNA is TGTGCTAGTGGTTTCGGGGGCCTTGGGGGCTACACCTTC. The chain carries TRBV12-5 and TRBJ1-2, with D maybe TRBD1 (6 bases). The germline V gene has CDR1 LGHNT and CDR2 FRNRAP. V shed 3 bases and J shed 8 bases, with 13 bases lying between them. This CDR3 region has 13 residues.